The rows below give T cell receptor beta chains drawn from one sample of a study of beta chain features in type 1 diabetes. The data were produced by immunoSEQ multiplex PCR, yet TCRdb's version contains in-frame clones alone and is incomplete. The repertoire holds about 350,000 clones, roughly a fifth seen once, with 0.044% in the top ten. The sequenced sample consisted of naive CD4+ T cells from blood. These receptors were collected from a woman aged 18-35 years in good health. Each CDR3 is given with its conserved first and last residue. Fields, in order: V gene, J gene, clone size, D gene, CDR3 DNA, CDR3 protein. D genes are given only for firm matches. Clone sizes are given selectively: once, few, many, or a class where the clone is expanded.

>TRBV4-1|TRBJ2-1|NA|NA
TGCGCCAGCAGCCAAGACCCAGGAAACCCCTACAATGAGCAGTTCTTC
CASSQDPGNPYNEQFF
>TRBV9|TRBJ2-7|NA|NA
TGTGCCAGCAGCGTATCCTCCGCCTACGAGCAGTACTTC
CASSVSSAYEQYF
>TRBV13|TRBJ2-7|NA|TRBD2
TGTGCCAGCAGCTTAGAGCGGGGGGCTGGGAACGAGCAGTACTTC
CASSLERGAGNEQYF
>TRBV14|TRBJ2-7|NA|TRBD2
TGTGCCAGCAGCCATCTAGCGGGAGGGCCCTACGAGCAGTACTTC
CASSHLAGGPYEQYF
>TRBV15|TRBJ2-4|few|TRBD2
TGTGCCACCAGCAGGTTGACTAGCGGGAGCTTTCTGTACTTC
CATSRLTSGSFLYF
>TRBV29-1|TRBJ1-4|few|NA
TGCAGCCCCGTTAACGACTGGGACAAGATTGAAAAACTGTTTTTT
CSPVNDWDKIEKLFF
>TRBV30|TRBJ2-7|NA|TRBD1
TGTGCCTGGAGTGGACGACAGGGGGGAACGTACGAGCAGTACTTC
CAWSGRQGGTYEQYF
>TRBV29-1|TRBJ1-5|few|TRBD1
TGCAGCGTGGCCGGGACAGGGGGGGATCAGCCCCAGCATTTT
CSVAGTGGDQPQHF
>TRBV30|TRBJ2-7|few|TRBD1
TGTGCCTGGAGTGTGGGACAGAACTACGAGCAGTACTTC
CAWSVGQNYEQYF
>TRBV7-3|TRBJ1-1|few|NA
TGTGCCAGCAGCTTATCAGGGAACACTGAAGCTTTCTTT
CASSLSGNTEAFF
>TRBV30|TRBJ1-5|NA|TRBD1
TGTGCCTGGAGCGGACAGGGCTACAATCAGCCCCAGCATTTT
CAWSGQGYNQPQHF
>TRBV9|TRBJ2-3|NA|NA
TGTGCCAGCAGCGTAGACCTGGCGGCAGATACGCAGTATTTT
CASSVDLAADTQYF
>TRBV28|TRBJ1-1|NA|NA
TGTGCCAGCAGTCCAGGGGCGGTGAACACTGAAGCTTTCTTT
CASSPGAVNTEAFF
>TRBV6-5|TRBJ2-7|NA|TRBD1
TGTGCCAGCAGTTTACAGGGGTACCCGCTCTACGAGCAGTACTTC
CASSLQGYPLYEQYF
>TRBV4-3|TRBJ2-3|NA|NA
TGCGCCAGCAGCCAAGGACAGCTCACAGATACGCAGTATTTT
CASSQGQLTDTQYF
>TRBV30|TRBJ2-1|NA|TRBD2
TGTGCCTGGAGTGTAAGCGGGGTAAGGGGTGAGCAGTTCTTC
CAWSVSGVRGEQFF
>TRBV4-3|TRBJ1-2|NA|TRBD1
TGCGCCAGCAGCCAAGAGCGGGACAGGGGCTACACCTTC
CASSQERDRGYTF
>TRBV4-1|TRBJ2-1|NA|TRBD2
TGCGCCAGCAGCCAACCCTTGGCGGGAGGGCCGAAGAATGAGCAGTTCTTC
CASSQPLAGGPKNEQFF
>TRBV10-3|TRBJ2-7|NA|TRBD2
TGTGCCATCAGTGGATCTACGGGGACTAGCGGCTACGAGCAGTACTTC
CAISGSTGTSGYEQYF
>TRBV5-1|TRBJ2-5|few|TRBD2
TGCGCCAGCAGCCGGGAGGGCGGTTGGGAAACCCAGTACTTC
CASSREGGWETQYF
>TRBV7-2|TRBJ2-3|few|TRBD2
TGTGCCAGCAGCCCGCGGACTAGCGGGGCTAGCACAGATACGCAGTATTTT
CASSPRTSGASTDTQYF
>TRBV30|TRBJ1-5|NA|NA
TGTGCCTGGACCCCCCGGACAACGAATCAGCCCCAGCATTTT
CAWTPRTTNQPQHF
>TRBV5-1|TRBJ2-5|few|NA
TGCGCCAGCAGCGCGGGACTGTCCATGGAGACCCAGTACTTC
CASSAGLSMETQYF